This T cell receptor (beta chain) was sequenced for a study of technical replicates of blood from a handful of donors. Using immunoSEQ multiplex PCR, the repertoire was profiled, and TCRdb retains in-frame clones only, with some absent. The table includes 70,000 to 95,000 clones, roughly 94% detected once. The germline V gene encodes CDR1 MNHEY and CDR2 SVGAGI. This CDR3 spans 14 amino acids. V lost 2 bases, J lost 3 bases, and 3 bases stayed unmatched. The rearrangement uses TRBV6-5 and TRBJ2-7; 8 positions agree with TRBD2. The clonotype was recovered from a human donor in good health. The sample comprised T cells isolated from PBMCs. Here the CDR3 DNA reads TGTGCCAGCAGTTACCGACTAGCGATCTACGAGCAGTACTTC. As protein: CASSYRLAIYEQYF.